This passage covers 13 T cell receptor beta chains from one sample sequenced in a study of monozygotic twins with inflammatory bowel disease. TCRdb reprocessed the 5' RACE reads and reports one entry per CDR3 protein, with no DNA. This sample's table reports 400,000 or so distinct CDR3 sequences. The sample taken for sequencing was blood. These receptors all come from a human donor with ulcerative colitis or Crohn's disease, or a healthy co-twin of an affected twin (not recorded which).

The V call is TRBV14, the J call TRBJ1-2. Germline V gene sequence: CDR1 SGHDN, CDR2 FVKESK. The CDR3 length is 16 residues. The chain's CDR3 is CASSQDFGNANYGYTF.

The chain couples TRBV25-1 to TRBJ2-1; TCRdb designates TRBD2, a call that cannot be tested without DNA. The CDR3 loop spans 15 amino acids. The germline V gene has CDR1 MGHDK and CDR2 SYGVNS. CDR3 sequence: CASTPRVAAEHEQFF.

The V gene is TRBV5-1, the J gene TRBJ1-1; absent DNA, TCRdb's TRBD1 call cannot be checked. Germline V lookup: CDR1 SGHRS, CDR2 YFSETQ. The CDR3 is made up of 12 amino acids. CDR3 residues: CASRGGAAEAFF.

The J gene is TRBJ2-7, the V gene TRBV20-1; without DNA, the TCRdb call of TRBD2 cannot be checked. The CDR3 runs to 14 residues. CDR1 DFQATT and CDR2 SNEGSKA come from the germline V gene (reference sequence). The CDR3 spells CSAGGLAGGEEQYF.

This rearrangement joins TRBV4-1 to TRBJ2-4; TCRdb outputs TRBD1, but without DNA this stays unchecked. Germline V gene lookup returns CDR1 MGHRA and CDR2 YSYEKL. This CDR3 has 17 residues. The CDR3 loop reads CASSQDGLGTGRDIQYF.

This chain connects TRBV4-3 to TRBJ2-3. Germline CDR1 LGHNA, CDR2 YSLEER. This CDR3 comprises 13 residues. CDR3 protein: CASSQGNTDTQYF.

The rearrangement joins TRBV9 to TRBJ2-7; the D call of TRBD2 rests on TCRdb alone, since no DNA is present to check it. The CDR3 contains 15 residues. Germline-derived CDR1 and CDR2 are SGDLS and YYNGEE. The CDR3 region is CASSVSGSPQGEQYF.

CDR3 sequence: CASSWGNSISPLHF. This rearrangement joins TRBV7-2 to TRBJ1-6; absent DNA, TCRdb's TRBD1 call cannot be checked. The CDR3 loop spans 14 amino acids. CDR1 is SGHTA and CDR2 is FQGNSA in the germline V gene. The variable domain in full, with the rest retrieved from reference TRBV7-2 and TRBJ1-6, is GAGVSQSPSNKVTEKGKDVELRCDPISGHTALYWYRQSLGQGLEFLIYFQGNSAPDKSGLPSDRFSAERTGGSVSTLTIQRTQQEDSAVYLCASSWGNSISPLHFGNGTRLTVT.

The CDR3 sequence: CASSLGLGSANYGYTF. The chain joins TRBV7-2 to TRBJ1-2. The length of the CDR3 is 16 residues. Germline V gives CDR1 SGHTA, CDR2 FQGNSA. Variable domain in full (rest from reference TRBV7-2 and TRBJ1-2): GAGVSQSPSNKVTEKGKDVELRCDPISGHTALYWYRQSLGQGLEFLIYFQGNSAPDKSGLPSDRFSAERTGGSVSTLTIQRTQQEDSAVYLCASSLGLGSANYGYTFGSGTRLTVV.

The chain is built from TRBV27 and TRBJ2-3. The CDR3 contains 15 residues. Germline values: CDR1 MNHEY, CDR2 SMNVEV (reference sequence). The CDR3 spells CASSLSGAITDTQYF.

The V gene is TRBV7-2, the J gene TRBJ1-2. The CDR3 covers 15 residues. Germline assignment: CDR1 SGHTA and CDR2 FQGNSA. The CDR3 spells CASSFGERDLYGYTF.

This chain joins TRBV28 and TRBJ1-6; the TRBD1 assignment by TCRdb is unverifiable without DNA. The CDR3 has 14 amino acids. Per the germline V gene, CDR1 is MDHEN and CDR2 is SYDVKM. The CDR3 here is CASSLVRGLGPLHF.

The CDR3 is CASRRQGIPYGYTF. The genes are TRBV6-1 and TRBJ1-2; TCRdb designates TRBD1, a call that cannot be tested without DNA. The CDR3 spans 14 residues. CDR1 and CDR2 from the germline V gene are MNHNS and SASEGT.